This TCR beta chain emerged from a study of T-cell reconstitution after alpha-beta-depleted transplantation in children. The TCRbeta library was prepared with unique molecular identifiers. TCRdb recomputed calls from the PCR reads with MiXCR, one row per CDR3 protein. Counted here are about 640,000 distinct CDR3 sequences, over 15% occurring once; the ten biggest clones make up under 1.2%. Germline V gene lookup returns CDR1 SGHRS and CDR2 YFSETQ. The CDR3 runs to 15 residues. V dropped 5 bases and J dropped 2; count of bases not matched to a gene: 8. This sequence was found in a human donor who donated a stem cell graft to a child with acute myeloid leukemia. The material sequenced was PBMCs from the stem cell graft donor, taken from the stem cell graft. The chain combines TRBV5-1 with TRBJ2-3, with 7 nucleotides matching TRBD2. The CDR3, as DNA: TGCGCCAGCAGGACAGCGGGGAGGTACACAGATACGCAGTATTTT. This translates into CASRTAGRYTDTQYF.